The following is a TCR beta chain sequence with its context. This sample stems from a study of cytomegalovirus exposure and HLA in healthy donors. Looked up from germline, CDR1 is SQVTM and CDR2 is ANQGSEA. J was trimmed by 0 bases and V by 5 bases; bases with no gene match: 7. This CDR3 comprises 15 residues. The PCR employed 60 Vbeta primers together with 13 Jbeta primers. The table came from immunoSEQ multiplex PCR; TCRdb's copy has only in-frame clones and leaves some out. The sample carries around 100,000 clones, 80% to 90% recorded once. The clonotype originates from a man aged 25-45 years in good health and CMV-seropositive. The chain employs TRBV29-1 and TRBJ1-5; TRBD1 matches at 7 bases. Sequencing used PBMCs. This CDR3 reads CSVQTGPDSNQPQHF. Written as DNA, the CDR3 is TGCAGCGTTCAGACAGGGCCGGATAGCAATCAGCCCCAGCATTTT. Combining the CDR3 with reference TRBV29-1 and TRBJ1-5 gives the whole variable domain SAVISQKPSRDICQRGTSLTIQCQVDSQVTMMFWYRQQPGQSLTLIATANQGSEATYESGFVIDKFPISRPNLTFSTLTVSNMSPEDSSIYLCSVQTGPDSNQPQHFGDGTRLSIL.